One and the same sample provided the 20 T cell receptor beta chains below, sequenced in a study of CD8+ T cells in alopecia areata. The sequencing template was cDNA reverse transcribed from extracted RNA. The assay was immunoSEQ multiplex PCR, and TCRdb's table has in-frame clones only and misses some. The sample lists 180,000 or so clones; 58% were seen once. Treatment indicated: oral pan-JAK inhibitor, 5-10 mg twice daily. The material was CD4+ T cells sorted from blood, obtained at week 24, from a patient treated with tofacitinib. Receptors originate from a human donor with alopecia areata.

This chain uses TRBV5-1 with TRBJ2-7; D possibly matches TRBD1 or TRBD2 (6 bases each). With 2 bases removed from V and 6 bases from J, the gap between germline ends came to 15 bases. Germline assignment: CDR1 SGHRS and CDR2 YFSETQ. The CDR3 loop spans 14 amino acids. CDR3 residues: CASSFTSRGGEQYF. CDR3 coding DNA: TGCGCCAGCAGCTTCACCTCCAGGGGAGGCGAGCAGTACTTC.

This clone was counted a single time. This chain uses TRBV20-1 with TRBJ2-5; no definite D call. CDR1 is DFQATT and CDR2 is SNEGSKA in the germline V gene (reference sequence). V shed 5 bases and J shed 7 bases, with 8 bases lying between them. This CDR3 has 10 amino acids. CDR3 nucleotides: TGCAGTGCTGAGCTGTGGACCCAGTACTTC. It is translated as CSAELWTQYF.

The chain has TRBV5-6 and TRBJ2-4, with D possibly TRBD1 on 6 matching bases. The CDR3 extends over 13 amino acids. With 4 bases removed from V and 8 bases from J, the gap between germline ends came to 13 bases. Germline V gene lookup returns CDR1 SGHDT and CDR2 YYEEEE. CDR3 DNA: TGTGCCAGCAGCAAACAGGGTGGGGACATTCAGTACTTC. Translating gives CASSKQGGDIQYF.

This clone turned up a few times. The chain is built from TRBV6-5 and TRBJ1-2, with no clear D. Germline CDR1 MNHEY, CDR2 SVGAGI. V dropped 0 bases and J dropped 4 bases, with 6 bases sitting between them. The CDR3 is 13 residues long. CDR3 protein: CASSYSGLYGYTF. In nucleotides, the CDR3 is TGTGCCAGCAGTTACTCGGGCCTCTATGGCTACACCTTC.

J is TRBJ2-1 and V is TRBV29-1; D may be TRBD2 (5 bases). From germline, CDR1 is SQVTM and CDR2 ANQGSEA. This CDR3 is built from 13 residues. Trimming pared 2 bases from V and 7 bases from J, leaving 12 bases between. In DNA, the CDR3 is TGCAGCGTTGAAAAGTCCCCGGGGAATGAGCAGTTCTTC. Encoded protein: CSVEKSPGNEQFF.

This clone was detected only a few times. This rearrangement joins TRBV18 to TRBJ2-7; 7 bases map to TRBD1. The junction had 8 bases not matched to a gene; V was cut back by 3 bases and J by 3 bases. Germline loops: CDR1 KGHSH, CDR2 LQKENI. The CDR3 consists of 15 residues. The CDR3 DNA follows: TGTGCCAGCTCACCCGACCAGGGGGTTGTCTACGAGCAGTACTTC. Protein sequence: CASSPDQGVVYEQYF.

The chain links TRBV28 to TRBJ2-3, with D possibly being TRBD2 (5 bases). V was trimmed by 6 bases and J by 8 bases, leaving 9 bases between them. Germline V lookup: CDR1 MDHEN, CDR2 SYDVKM. The CDR3 runs to 11 residues. The CDR3 sequence is CASSAGPTQYF. The CDR3 nucleotides are TGTGCCAGCAGCGCGGGCCCTACGCAGTATTTT.

The chain links TRBV19 to TRBJ1-5; unclear D gene. The CDR3 totals 13 residues. Germline CDR1 and CDR2: LNHDA and SQIVND (reference sequence). The V and J ends lost 4 bases and 1 base respectively, with 5 bases between them. The CDR3: CASSTGSNQPQHF. In DNA form, the CDR3 reads TGTGCCAGTAGTACAGGAAGCAATCAGCCCCAGCATTTT.

This chain joins TRBV5-6 and TRBJ2-1; 9 bases map to TRBD2. V lost 0 bases and J lost 9; bases outside the gene matches: 7. CDR3 length: 15 residues. Germline V gives CDR1 SGHDT, CDR2 YYEEEE. CDR3 in DNA: TGTGCCAGCAGCTTGGGCGGGAGGGGCCGTGGTGAGCAGTTCTTC. Its translation is CASSLGGRGRGEQFF.

The CDR3 is CASSPDTDTQYF. In nucleotides, the CDR3 is TGTGCCAGCAGCCCCGACACAGATACGCAGTATTTT. The chain couples TRBV7-3 to TRBJ2-3; D is undetermined. The CDR3 runs 12 residues. Deletions cut 5 bases from V and 2 bases from J, with 5 bases between. Germline V gene lookup returns CDR1 SGHTA and CDR2 FQGTGA.

This clone was seen a few times. The chain employs TRBV19 and TRBJ1-5; D unresolved. The V end was cut by 3 bases, the J end by 4 bases, with 10 bases between. The CDR3 consists of 14 residues. Germline CDR1 LNHDA, CDR2 SQIVND (reference sequence). The CDR3 sequence is CASSILQPNQPQHF. The CDR3 nucleotides are TGTGCCAGTAGTATTTTACAGCCTAATCAGCCCCAGCATTTT.

The sample holds a few counts of this clone. J is TRBJ1-6 and V is TRBV5-1; possibly TRBD1 for D (5 bases). Looked up from germline, CDR1 is SGHRS and CDR2 is YFSETQ. V lost 0 bases and J 9 bases, leaving 13 bases between the germline ends. The CDR3 runs to 15 residues. CDR3 in amino acids: CASSLGQPTGSPLHF. The CDR3 DNA reads TGCGCCAGCAGCTTGGGACAGCCGACCGGTTCACCCCTCCACTTT.

The V call is TRBV7-9, the J call TRBJ2-3; tentative D call: TRBD1 (5 bases). This CDR3 has 14 amino acids. The V end lost 2 bases, the J end lost 2 bases, and 8 bases lay between the germline ends. CDR1 and CDR2 from the germline V gene are SEHNR and FQNEAQ (reference sequence). The CDR3 nucleotides are TGTGCCAGCAGCTTACGACAGTCCACAGATACGCAGTATTTT. Encoded protein: CASSLRQSTDTQYF.

This clone has just a few counts. The chain uses TRBV5-6 and TRBJ1-6, with TRBD1 identical over 8 bases. The CDR3 spans 14 residues. V shed 0 bases and J 7 bases; nucleotides not matched to a gene: 0. Germline V CDR1 and CDR2: SGHDT, YYEEEE. The CDR3 spells CASSLDRGNSPLHF. The CDR3 DNA follows: TGTGCCAGCAGCTTGGACAGGGGGAATTCACCCCTCCACTTT.

The V call is TRBV6-6, the J call TRBJ1-2; tentatively, D is TRBD1 (6 bases). V lost 4 bases to trimming and J lost 5 bases, with 14 bases between them. Germline V gene data show CDR1 as MNHNY and CDR2 as SVGAGI (reference sequence). The CDR3 is 14 residues long. The CDR3 sequence is CASSSGGTPYGYTF. The CDR3 DNA is TGTGCCAGCAGTTCCGGCGGGACACCTTATGGCTACACCTTC.

The chain combines TRBV7-2 with TRBJ2-3; 14 nucleotides match TRBD2. V lost 5 bases and J lost 0; bases outside the gene matches: 7. This CDR3 has 18 amino acids. Germline V gives CDR1 SGHTA, CDR2 FQGNSA. CDR3 nucleotides: TGTGCCAGCAGCCCGACTAGCGGGGGGGCTACTAGCACAGATACGCAGTATTTT. Translation gives CASSPTSGGATSTDTQYF. Full variable domain (remainder filled in from reference TRBV7-2 and TRBJ2-3): GAGVSQSPSNKVTEKGKDVELRCDPISGHTALYWYRQSLGQGLEFLIYFQGNSAPDKSGLPSDRFSAERTGGSVSTLTIQRTQQEDSAVYLCASSPTSGGATSTDTQYFGPGTRLTVL.

This clone occurred a few times. The V and J genes are TRBV30 and TRBJ2-5, with D possibly being TRBD1 or TRBD2 (6 bases each). CDR1 GTSNPN and CDR2 SVGIG come from the germline V gene (reference sequence). V was trimmed by 5 bases and J by 5 bases, leaving 12 bases between them. This CDR3 has 12 residues. CDR3 in amino acids: CAWGRRGETQYF. The CDR3 nucleotides read TGTGCCTGGGGCCGGAGGGGGGAGACCCAGTACTTC.

Note on this clone: The sample contains more than one DNA sequence encoding this CDR3. The rearrangement links TRBV29-1 to TRBJ1-2; 9 nucleotides line up with TRBD1. The V and J ends lost 6 bases and 3 bases, in that order; junction bases with no gene match: 2. Germline V gene data show CDR1 as SQVTM and CDR2 as ANQGSEA. The CDR3 length is 12 residues. This chain's CDR3 is CSVRQGDYGYTF. For the CDR3, the DNA is TGCAGCGTCCGACAGGGGGACTATGGCTACACCTTC. The full variable domain, with the rest looked up from reference TRBV29-1 and TRBJ1-2, is SAVISQKPSRDICQRGTSLTIQCQVDSQVTMMFWYRQQPGQSLTLIATANQGSEATYESGFVIDKFPISRPNLTFSTLTVSNMSPEDSSIYLCSVRQGDYGYTFGSGTRLTVV.

The V gene is TRBV15, the J gene TRBJ2-3, with D perhaps matching TRBD2 (6 bases). Trimming shortened V by 5 bases and J by 5 bases, and 23 bases separated the two germline ends. In germline, CDR1 is LNHNV, CDR2 YYDKDF (reference sequence). The CDR3 loop spans 17 amino acids. The CDR3 DNA follows: TGTGCCACCAGCTCCCCGCTAGCGCCCCAACTAAGAGATACGCAGTATTTT. It translates to CATSSPLAPQLRDTQYF. The variable domain in full, with the rest retrieved from reference TRBV15 and TRBJ2-3, is DAMVIQNPRYQVTQFGKPVTLSCSQTLNHNVMYWYQQKSSQAPKLLFHYYDKDFNNEADTPDNFQSRRPNTSFCFLDIRSPGLGDTAMYLCATSSPLAPQLRDTQYFGPGTRLTVL.

In its sample, this clone was seen a few times. V gene TRBV9 combines with J gene TRBJ2-3; D ambiguous. Trimming took 0 bases from V and 5 from J, leaving 1 base between them. The CDR3 covers 11 residues. Germline lookup yields CDR1 SGDLS and CDR2 YYNGEE. CDR3 bases: TGTGCCAGCAGCGTAGGAGATACGCAGTATTTT. This sequence encodes CASSVGDTQYF.